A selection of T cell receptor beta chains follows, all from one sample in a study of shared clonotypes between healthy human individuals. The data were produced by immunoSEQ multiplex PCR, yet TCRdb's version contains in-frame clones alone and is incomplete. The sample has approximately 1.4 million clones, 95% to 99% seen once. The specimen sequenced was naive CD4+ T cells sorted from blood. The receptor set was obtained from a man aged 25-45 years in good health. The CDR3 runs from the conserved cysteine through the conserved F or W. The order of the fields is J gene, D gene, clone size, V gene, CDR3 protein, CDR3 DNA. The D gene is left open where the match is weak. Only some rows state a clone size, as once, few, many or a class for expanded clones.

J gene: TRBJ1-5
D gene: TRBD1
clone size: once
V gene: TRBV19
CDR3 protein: CASSIWVGQGAQPQHF
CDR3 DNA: TGTGCCAGTAGTATTTGGGTTGGACAGGGGGCACAGCCCCAGCATTTT

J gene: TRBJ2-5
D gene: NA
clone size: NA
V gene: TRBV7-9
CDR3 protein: CASTTGSETQYF
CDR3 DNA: TGTGCCAGCACTACGGGGTCCGAGACCCAGTACTTC

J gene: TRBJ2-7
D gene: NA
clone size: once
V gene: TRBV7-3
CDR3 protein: CASSLGTGLEQYF
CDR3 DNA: TGTGCCAGCAGCTTGGGGACGGGCCTGGAGCAGTACTTC

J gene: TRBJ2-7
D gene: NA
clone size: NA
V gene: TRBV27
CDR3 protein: CASSPSGSGATFYEQYF
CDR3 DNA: TGTGCCAGCAGCCCCTCCGGATCGGGGGCGACTTTCTACGAGCAGTACTTC

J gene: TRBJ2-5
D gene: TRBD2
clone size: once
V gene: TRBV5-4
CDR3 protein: CASSLGLAGGQETQYF
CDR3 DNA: TGTGCCAGCAGTTTAGGACTAGCGGGAGGGCAAGAGACCCAGTACTTC

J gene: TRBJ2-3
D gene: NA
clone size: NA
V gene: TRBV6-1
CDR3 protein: CASSEGDGFTDTQYF
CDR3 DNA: TGTGCCAGCAGTGAAGGAGACGGCTTCACAGATACGCAGTATTTT

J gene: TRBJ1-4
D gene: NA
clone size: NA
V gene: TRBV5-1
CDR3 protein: CASSFRVGDEKLFF
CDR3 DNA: TGCGCCAGCAGCTTCAGGGTTGGGGATGAAAAACTGTTTTTT

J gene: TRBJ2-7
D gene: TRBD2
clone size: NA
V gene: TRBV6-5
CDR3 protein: CASKIAGASYEQYF
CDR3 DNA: TGTGCCAGCAAAATAGCGGGAGCCTCCTACGAGCAGTACTTC

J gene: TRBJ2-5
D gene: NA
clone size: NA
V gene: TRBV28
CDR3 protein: CASSLPIRMETQYF
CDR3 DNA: TGTGCCAGCAGTTTACCAATTCGTATGGAGACCCAGTACTTC

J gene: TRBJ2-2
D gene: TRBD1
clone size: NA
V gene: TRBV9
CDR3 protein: CASSVRTGNTGELFF
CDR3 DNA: TGTGCCAGCAGCGTGAGGACAGGGAACACCGGGGAGCTGTTTTTT

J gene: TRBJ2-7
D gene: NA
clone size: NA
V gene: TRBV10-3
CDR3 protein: CAISGDFYEQYF
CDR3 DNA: TGTGCCATCAGTGGGGACTTCTACGAGCAGTACTTC

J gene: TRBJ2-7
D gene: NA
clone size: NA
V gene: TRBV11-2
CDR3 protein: CASSLSRIFVEQYF
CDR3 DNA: TGTGCCAGCAGCTTATCACGGATCTTTGTTGAGCAGTACTTC

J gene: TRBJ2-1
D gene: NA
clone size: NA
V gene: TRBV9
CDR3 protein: CASSSLAYNEQFF
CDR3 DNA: TGTGCCAGCAGCTCATTGGCATACAATGAGCAGTTCTTC

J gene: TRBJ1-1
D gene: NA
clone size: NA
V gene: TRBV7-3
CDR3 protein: CASTKLPGGNTEAFF
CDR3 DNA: TGTGCCAGCACCAAACTCCCGGGAGGGAACACTGAAGCTTTCTTT

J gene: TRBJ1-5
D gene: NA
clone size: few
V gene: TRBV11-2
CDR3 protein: CASSFRGGQPQHF
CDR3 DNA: TGTGCCAGCAGCTTCAGGGGTGGTCAGCCCCAGCATTTT

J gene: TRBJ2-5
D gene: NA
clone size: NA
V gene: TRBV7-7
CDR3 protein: CASSRDWRETQYF
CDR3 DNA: TGTGCCAGCAGTAGGGACTGGAGAGAGACCCAGTACTTC

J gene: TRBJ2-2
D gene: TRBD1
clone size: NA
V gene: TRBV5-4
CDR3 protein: CASSFGQGADTGELFF
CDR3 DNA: TGTGCCAGCAGCTTTGGACAGGGGGCGGACACCGGGGAGCTGTTTTTT

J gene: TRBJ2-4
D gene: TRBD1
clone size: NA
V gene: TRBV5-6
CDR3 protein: CASSSQGFGGKENIQYF
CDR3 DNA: TGTGCCAGCAGCTCACAGGGGTTTGGGGGTAAGGAAAACATTCAGTACTTC

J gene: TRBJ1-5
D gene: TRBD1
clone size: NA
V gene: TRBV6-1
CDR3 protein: CASSDSQGDWPQHF
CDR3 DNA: TGTGCCAGCAGTGATTCTCAGGGGGATTGGCCCCAGCATTTT

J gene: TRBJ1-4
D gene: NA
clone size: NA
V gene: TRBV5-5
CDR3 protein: CASSLGPPVGEKLFF
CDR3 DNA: TGTGCCAGCAGCCTCGGGCCCCCGGTGGGTGAAAAACTGTTTTTT

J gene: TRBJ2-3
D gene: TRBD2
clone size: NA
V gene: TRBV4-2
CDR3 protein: CASSQDAMASGRVGTDTQYF
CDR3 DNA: TGTGCCAGCAGCCAAGATGCGATGGCTAGCGGGAGAGTGGGCACAGATACGCAGTATTTT

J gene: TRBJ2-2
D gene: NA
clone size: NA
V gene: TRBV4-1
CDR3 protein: CASSPPGTANTGELFF
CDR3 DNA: TGCGCCAGCAGCCCGCCGGGGACTGCTAACACCGGGGAGCTGTTTTTT

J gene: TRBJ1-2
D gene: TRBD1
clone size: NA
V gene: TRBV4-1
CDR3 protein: CASSHPTGARSGYTF
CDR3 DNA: TGCGCCAGCAGCCACCCAACAGGGGCGAGGTCTGGCTACACCTTC

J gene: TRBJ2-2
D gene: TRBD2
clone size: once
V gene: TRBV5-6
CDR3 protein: CASSLWPAGAGELFF
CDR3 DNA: TGTGCCAGCAGCTTGTGGCCCGCGGGGGCCGGGGAGCTGTTTTTT

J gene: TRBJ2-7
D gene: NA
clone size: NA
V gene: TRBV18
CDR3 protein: CASSPLGQSYEQYF
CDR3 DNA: TGTGCCAGCTCACCACTAGGGCAATCCTACGAGCAGTACTTC

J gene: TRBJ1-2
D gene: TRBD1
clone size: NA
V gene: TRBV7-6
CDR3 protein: CASSSLARDRRRGDYGYTF
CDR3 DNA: TGTGCCAGCAGCTCCCTGGCCCGGGACAGGCGCCGCGGGGACTATGGCTACACCTTC

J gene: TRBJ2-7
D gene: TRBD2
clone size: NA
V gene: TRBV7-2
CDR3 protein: CASSRPSTSGSRYEQYF
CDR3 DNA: TGTGCCAGCAGCCGCCCATCTACTAGCGGGAGTAGATACGAGCAGTACTTC

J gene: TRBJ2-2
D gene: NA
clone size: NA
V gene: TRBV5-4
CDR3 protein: CASSLVGKYDTGELFF
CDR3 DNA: TGTGCCAGCAGCTTAGTCGGGAAGTACGACACCGGGGAGCTGTTTTTT

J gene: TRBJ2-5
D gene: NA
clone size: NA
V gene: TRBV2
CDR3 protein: CASSRIVQTQYF
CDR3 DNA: TGTGCCAGCAGCCGGATTGTGCAGACCCAGTACTTC

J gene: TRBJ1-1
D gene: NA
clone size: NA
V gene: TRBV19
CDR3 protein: CASMGRTEAFF
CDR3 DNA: TGTGCCAGTATGGGCCGCACTGAAGCTTTCTTT

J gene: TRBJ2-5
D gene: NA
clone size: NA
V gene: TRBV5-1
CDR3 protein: CASSEQTGNQETQYF
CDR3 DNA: TGCGCCAGCAGCGAACAAACAGGGAACCAAGAGACCCAGTACTTC

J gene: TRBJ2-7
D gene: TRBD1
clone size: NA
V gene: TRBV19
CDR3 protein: CASSIGDRGQFREQYF
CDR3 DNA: TGTGCCAGTAGTATTGGGGACAGAGGACAATTCCGCGAGCAGTACTTC

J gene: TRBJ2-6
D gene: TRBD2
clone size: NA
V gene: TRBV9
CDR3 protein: CASSASLAGLSGANVLTF
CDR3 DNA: TGTGCCAGCAGCGCGAGTCTAGCGGGATTGTCTGGGGCCAACGTCCTGACTTTC

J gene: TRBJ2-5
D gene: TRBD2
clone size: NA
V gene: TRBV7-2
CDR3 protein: CASSLVSSGVQETQYF
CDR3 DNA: TGTGCCAGCAGCTTAGTTTCTAGCGGAGTACAAGAGACCCAGTACTTC

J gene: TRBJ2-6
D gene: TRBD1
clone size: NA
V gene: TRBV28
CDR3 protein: CASNLGTGSSGANVLTF
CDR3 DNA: TGTGCCAGCAACCTCGGGACAGGGAGTTCTGGGGCCAACGTCCTGACTTTC

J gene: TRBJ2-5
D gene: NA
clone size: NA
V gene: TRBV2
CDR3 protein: CASSRAFQETQYF
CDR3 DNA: TGTGCCAGCAGTCGGGCCTTTCAAGAGACCCAGTACTTC

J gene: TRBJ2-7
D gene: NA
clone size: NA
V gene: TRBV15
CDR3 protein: CATSRAPGDEQYF
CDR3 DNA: TGTGCCACCAGCAGAGCTCCAGGAGACGAGCAGTACTTC

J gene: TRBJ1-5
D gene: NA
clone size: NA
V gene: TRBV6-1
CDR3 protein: CASSGRGIMVKPQHF
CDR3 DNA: TGTGCCAGCAGTGGCCGGGGTATAATGGTTAAGCCCCAGCATTTT

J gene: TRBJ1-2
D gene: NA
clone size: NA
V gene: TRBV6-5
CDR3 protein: CASSYGRAPNYGYTF
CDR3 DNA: TGTGCCAGCAGTTATGGGCGAGCCCCTAACTATGGCTACACCTTC

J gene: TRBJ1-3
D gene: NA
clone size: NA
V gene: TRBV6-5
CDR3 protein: CASRENVENTIYF
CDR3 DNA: TGTGCCAGCAGGGAAAACGTGGAAAACACCATATATTTT

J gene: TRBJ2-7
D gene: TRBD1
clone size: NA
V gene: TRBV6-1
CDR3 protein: CASRGPGQEGEQYF
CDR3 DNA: TGTGCCAGCAGGGGGCCGGGACAGGAGGGCGAGCAGTACTTC

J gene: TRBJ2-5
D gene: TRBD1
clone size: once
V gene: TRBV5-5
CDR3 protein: CASSAPTGGDHGSRETQYF
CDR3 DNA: TGTGCCAGCAGCGCCCCGACAGGGGGTGACCATGGCTCTCGGGAGACCCAGTACTTC

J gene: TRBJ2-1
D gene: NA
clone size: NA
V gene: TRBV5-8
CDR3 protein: CASSWGAARTSRFEQFF
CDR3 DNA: TGTGCCAGCAGCTGGGGGGCTGCTAGGACTTCGAGGTTTGAGCAGTTCTTC

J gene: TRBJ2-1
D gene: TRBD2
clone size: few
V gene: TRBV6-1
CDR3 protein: CASNRAGSNEQFF
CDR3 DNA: TGTGCCAGCAATCGAGCGGGGTCCAATGAGCAGTTCTTC

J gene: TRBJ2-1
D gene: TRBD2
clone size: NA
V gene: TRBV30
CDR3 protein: CAWSVGGSYNEQFF
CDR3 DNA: TGTGCCTGGAGTGTTGGCGGGAGTTACAATGAGCAGTTCTTC

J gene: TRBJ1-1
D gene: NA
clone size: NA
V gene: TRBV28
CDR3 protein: CASSPIRPRHTEAFF
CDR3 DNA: TGTGCCAGCAGCCCCATAAGGCCGCGCCACACTGAAGCTTTCTTT

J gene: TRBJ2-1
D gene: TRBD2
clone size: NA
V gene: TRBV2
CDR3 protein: CASSEEGTIPLRSYNEQFF
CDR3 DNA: TGTGCCAGCAGTGAAGAGGGGACTATCCCTCTCCGCTCCTACAATGAGCAGTTCTTC

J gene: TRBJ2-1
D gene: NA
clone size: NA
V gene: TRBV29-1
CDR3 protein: CSVGRTNNEQFF
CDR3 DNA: TGCAGCGTCGGACGGACCAATAATGAGCAGTTCTTC

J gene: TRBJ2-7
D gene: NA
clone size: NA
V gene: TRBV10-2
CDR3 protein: CASSVIRGDYEQYF
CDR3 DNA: TGCGCCAGCAGTGTGATCAGGGGTGATTACGAGCAGTACTTC

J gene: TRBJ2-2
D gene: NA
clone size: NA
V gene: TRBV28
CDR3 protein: CASQSPGRHTGELFF
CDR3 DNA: TGTGCCAGCCAAAGTCCCGGGAGACACACCGGGGAGCTGTTTTTT

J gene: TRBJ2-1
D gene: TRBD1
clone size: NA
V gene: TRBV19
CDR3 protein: CASSIGTGVRYNEQFF
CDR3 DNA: TGTGCCAGTAGTATAGGAACAGGGGTAAGGTACAATGAGCAGTTCTTC

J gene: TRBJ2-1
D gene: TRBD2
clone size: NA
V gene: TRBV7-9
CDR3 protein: CASAPGLAGRQFF
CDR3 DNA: TGTGCCAGCGCGCCGGGACTAGCGGGAAGGCAGTTCTTC

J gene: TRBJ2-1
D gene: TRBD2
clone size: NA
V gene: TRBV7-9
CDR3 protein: CASSWGAGVRSEQFF
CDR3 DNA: TGTGCCAGCAGCTGGGGAGCGGGAGTCCGGAGTGAGCAGTTCTTC

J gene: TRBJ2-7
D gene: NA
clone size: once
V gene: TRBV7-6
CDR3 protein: CASSLGGQSYEQYF
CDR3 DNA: TGTGCCAGCAGCTTAGGGGGTCAATCCTACGAGCAGTACTTC

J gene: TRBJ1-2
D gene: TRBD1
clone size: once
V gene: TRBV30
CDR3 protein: CAWSNPGTGLIYGYTF
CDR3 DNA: TGTGCCTGGAGTAACCCCGGGACAGGGCTTATCTATGGCTACACCTTC

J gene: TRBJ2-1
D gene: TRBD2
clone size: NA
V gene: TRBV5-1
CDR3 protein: CASSEGTSGRPNEQFF
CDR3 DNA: TGCGCCAGCAGCGAGGGGACTAGCGGGAGGCCCAATGAGCAGTTCTTC

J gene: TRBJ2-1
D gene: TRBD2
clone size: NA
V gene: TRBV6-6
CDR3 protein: CASSTLAGAFDEQFF
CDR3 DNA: TGTGCCAGCAGTACACTAGCGGGAGCTTTCGATGAGCAGTTCTTC

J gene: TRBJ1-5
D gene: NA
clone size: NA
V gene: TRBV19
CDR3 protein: CASSRRDTRNQPQHF
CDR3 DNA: TGTGCCAGTAGTAGACGGGACACCCGCAATCAGCCCCAGCATTTT

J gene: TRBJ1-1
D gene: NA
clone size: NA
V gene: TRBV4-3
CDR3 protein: CASSQATGVSTEAFF
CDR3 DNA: TGCGCCAGCAGCCAAGCTACAGGCGTCTCCACTGAAGCTTTCTTT